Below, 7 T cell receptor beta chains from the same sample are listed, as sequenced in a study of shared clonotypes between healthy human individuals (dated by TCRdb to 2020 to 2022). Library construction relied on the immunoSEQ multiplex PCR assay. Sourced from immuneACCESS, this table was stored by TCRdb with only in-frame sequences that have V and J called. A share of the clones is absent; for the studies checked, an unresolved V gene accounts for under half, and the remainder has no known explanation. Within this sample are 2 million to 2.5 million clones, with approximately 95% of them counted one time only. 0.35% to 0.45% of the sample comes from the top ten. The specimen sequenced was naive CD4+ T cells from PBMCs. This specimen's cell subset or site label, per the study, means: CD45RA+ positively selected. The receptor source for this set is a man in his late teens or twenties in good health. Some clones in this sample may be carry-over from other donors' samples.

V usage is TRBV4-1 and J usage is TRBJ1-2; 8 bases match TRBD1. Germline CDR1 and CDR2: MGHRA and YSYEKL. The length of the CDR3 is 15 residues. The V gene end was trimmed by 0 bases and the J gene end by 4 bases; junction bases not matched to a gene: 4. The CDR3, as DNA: TGCGCCAGCAGCCAAGACCGGACAGGGTTCTATGGCTACACCTTC. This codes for CASSQDRTGFYGYTF.

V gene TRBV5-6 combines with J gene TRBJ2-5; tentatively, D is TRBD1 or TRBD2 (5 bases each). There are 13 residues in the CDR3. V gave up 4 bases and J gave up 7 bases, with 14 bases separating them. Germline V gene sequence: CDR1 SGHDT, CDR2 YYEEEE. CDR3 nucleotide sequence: TGTGCCAGCAGCATCAGGGAGAGGGGGACCCAGTACTTC. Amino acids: CASSIRERGTQYF.

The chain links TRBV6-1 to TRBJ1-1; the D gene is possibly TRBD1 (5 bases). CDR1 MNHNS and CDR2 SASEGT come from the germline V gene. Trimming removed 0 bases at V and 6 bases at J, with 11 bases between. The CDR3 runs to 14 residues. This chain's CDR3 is CASSEAGGYAEAFF. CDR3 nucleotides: TGTGCCAGCAGTGAAGCGGGGGGATACGCTGAAGCTTTCTTT.

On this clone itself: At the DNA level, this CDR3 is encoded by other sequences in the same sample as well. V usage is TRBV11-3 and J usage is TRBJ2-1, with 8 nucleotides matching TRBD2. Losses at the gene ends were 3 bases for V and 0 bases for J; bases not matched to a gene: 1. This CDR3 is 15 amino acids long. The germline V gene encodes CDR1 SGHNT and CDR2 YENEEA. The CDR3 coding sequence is TGTGCCAGCAGCTTCAGCGGGAGCTCCTACAATGAGCAGTTCTTC. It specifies CASSFSGSSYNEQFF.

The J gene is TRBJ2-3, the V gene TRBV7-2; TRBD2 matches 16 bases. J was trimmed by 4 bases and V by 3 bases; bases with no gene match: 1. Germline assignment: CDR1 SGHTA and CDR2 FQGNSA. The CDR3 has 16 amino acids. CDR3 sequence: CASSLGLAGGSDTQYF. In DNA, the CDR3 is TGTGCCAGCAGCTTGGGACTAGCGGGAGGGTCAGATACGCAGTATTTT.

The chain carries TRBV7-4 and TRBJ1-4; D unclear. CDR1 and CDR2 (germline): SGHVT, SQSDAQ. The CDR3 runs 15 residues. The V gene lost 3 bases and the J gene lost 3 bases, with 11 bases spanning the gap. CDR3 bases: TGTGCCAGCAGCTTCCCCGACACCCCTAATGAAAAACTGTTTTTT. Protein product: CASSFPDTPNEKLFF.

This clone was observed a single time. CDR3: CATSREGPARPQHF. In DNA, the CDR3 is TGTGCCACCAGCAGGGAGGGACCGGCTCGACCCCAGCATTTT. The chain couples TRBV15 to TRBJ1-5; a possible D gene is TRBD1 (5 bases). The CDR3 is 14 residues long. Trimming cost V 3 bases and J 10 bases, with 16 bases left between them. Germline values: CDR1 LNHNV, CDR2 YYDKDF (reference sequence).